The 3 T cell receptor beta chains below come from one sample, sequenced in a study of T cell responses to AZD1222 COVID-19 vaccine. Only in-frame clones appear in the TCRdb table, and some are missing; sequencing was by immunoSEQ multiplex PCR. Among 15,000 to 20,000 clones listed, about 90% were seen once. Specimen: peripheral blood, collected 28 days after the second AZD1222 dose. The receptors come from an adult who received the AZD1222 COVID-19 vaccine.

The rearrangement joins TRBV4-1 to TRBJ1-2; 7 bases map to TRBD1. This CDR3 is built from 15 residues. The J segment lost 14 bases and the V segment lost 4 bases, leaving 19 bases of the junction unmatched. CDR1 is MGHRA, CDR2 YSYEKL, per germline. CDR3 sequence reads: CASSPTGTAAMGNTF. CDR3 sequence (DNA): TGCGCCAGCAGCCCAACCGGGACAGCCGCTATGGGTAATACCTTC.

This clone occurred once. The rearrangement joins TRBV28 to TRBJ1-4; 7 bases line up with TRBD1. The CDR3 is 14 residues long. CDR1 and CDR2 (germline): MDHEN, SYDVKM. Trimming took 6 bases from V and 8 from J; bases not matched to a gene: 9. The CDR3 nucleotides read TGTGCCAGCAGCCAGACAGGGTCCAGGGAAAAACTGTTTTTT. This translates into CASSQTGSREKLFF.

This clone was picked up a small number of times. The J gene is TRBJ2-1, the V gene TRBV12-3 or TRBV12-4; TRBD2 agrees at 13 bases. This CDR3 region has 13 residues. V shed 5 bases and J 13 bases; nucleotides not matched to a gene: 5. CDR3 protein: CASSLRLAGGQFF. For the CDR3, the DNA is TGTGCCAGCAGTCTCCGACTAGCGGGAGGACAGTTCTTC.